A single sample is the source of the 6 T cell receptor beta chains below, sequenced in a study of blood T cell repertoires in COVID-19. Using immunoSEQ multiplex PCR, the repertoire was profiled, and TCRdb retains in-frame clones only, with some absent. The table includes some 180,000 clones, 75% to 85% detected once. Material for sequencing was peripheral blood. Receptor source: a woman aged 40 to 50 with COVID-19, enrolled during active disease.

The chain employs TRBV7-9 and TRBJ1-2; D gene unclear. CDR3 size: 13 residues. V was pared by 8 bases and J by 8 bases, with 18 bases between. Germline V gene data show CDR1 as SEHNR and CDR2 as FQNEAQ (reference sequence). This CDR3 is CASRREAADGYTF. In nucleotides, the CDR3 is TGTGCCAGCCGGCGAGAGGCAGCCGACGGCTACACCTTC.

DNA of the CDR3: TGCGCCAGCAGCCCCTCGGCGTATAGCGGGGGGCCCAAAGAGACCCAGTACTTC. Encoded protein: CASSPSAYSGGPKETQYF. The V gene is TRBV4-1, the J gene TRBJ2-5; 10 nucleotides match TRBD2. Germline values: CDR1 MGHRA, CDR2 YSYEKL. This CDR3 is 18 amino acids long. V lost 4 bases and J lost 3; bases outside the gene matches: 14.

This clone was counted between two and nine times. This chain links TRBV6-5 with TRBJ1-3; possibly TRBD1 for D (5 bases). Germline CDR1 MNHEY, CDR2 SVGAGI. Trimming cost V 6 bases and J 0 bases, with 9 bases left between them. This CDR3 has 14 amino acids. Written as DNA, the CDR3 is TGTGCCAGCAGGCTGGGACTCTCTGGAAACACCATATATTTT. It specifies CASRLGLSGNTIYF.

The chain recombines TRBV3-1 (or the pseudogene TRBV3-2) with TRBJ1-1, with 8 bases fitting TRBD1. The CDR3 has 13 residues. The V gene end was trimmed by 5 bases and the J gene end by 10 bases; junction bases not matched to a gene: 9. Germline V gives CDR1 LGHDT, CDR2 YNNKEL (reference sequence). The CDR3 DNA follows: TGTGCCAGCAGCTGGACAGGGTCCCATGGAGCTTTCTTT. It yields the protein CASSWTGSHGAFF.

The CDR3 sequence is CATARTGSTEAFF. The CDR3 coding sequence is TGCGCCACCGCAAGGACAGGGAGCACTGAAGCTTTCTTT. The genes are TRBV4-1 and TRBJ1-1; 8 nucleotides align to TRBD1. Trimming took 10 bases from V and 4 from J; bases not matched to a gene: 8. Germline assignment: CDR1 MGHRA and CDR2 YSYEKL. The CDR3 loop spans 13 amino acids.

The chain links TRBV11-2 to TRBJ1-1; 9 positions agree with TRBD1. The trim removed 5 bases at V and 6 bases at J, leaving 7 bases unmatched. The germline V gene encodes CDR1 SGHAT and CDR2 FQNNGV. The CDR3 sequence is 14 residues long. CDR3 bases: TGTGCCAGCAGCCTCGGGACAGGGTGGTCTGAAGCTTTCTTT. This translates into CASSLGTGWSEAFF. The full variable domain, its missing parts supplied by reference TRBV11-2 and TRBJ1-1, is EAGVAQSPRYKIIEKRQSVAFWCNPISGHATLYWYQQILGQGPKLLIQFQNNGVVDDSQLPKDRFSAERLKGVDSTLKIQPAKLEDSAVYLCASSLGTGWSEAFFGQGTRLTVV.